The next 29 T cell receptor beta chains were all read from a single sample in a study of T cells after yellow fever vaccination. A single record per CDR3 protein comes from TCRdb applying MiXCR to the 5' RACE reads. The sample lists about 310,000 distinct CDR3 sequences; roughly 3.5% were seen once. The source material was PBMCs, sampled on the day of the yellow fever booster vaccination. All receptors come from a young man who received the YFV17D yellow fever vaccine.

This clonotype was seen only a few times. The chain combines TRBV19 with TRBJ1-5; no reliable D call. CDR1 LNHDA and CDR2 SQIVND come from the germline V gene (reference sequence). Trimming shortened V by 9 bases and J by 3 bases, and 27 bases separated the two germline ends. The CDR3 loop spans 18 amino acids. CDR3 protein: CASPTPPRPRRINQPQHF. In DNA, the CDR3 is TGTGCCAGCCCAACGCCCCCTCGGCCCCGACGGATCAATCAGCCCCAGCATTTT.

V and J are TRBV7-2 and TRBJ2-3; D may match TRBD1 or TRBD2 (5 bases each). From germline, CDR1 is SGHTA and CDR2 FQGNSA. This CDR3 spans 17 amino acids. The ends were cut back, 2 bases at V and 0 bases at J, with 15 bases in the middle. In nucleotides, the CDR3 is TGTGCCAGCAGCTTATACCCCGGGGCTTCTAGCACAGATACGCAGTATTTT. It specifies CASSLYPGASSTDTQYF.

This clonotype showed up just a few times. This chain joins TRBV28 and TRBJ2-7; no reliable D call. This CDR3 contains 12 residues. V was pared by 5 bases and J by 8 bases, with 13 bases between. CDR1 is MDHEN and CDR2 is SYDVKM in the germline V gene. CDR3 nucleotide sequence: TGTGCCAGCAGTATGTCGGGTTTCAAGCAGTACGTC. As protein: CASSMSGFKQYV.

This clonotype was detected many times. This chain uses TRBV6-2 or TRBV6-3 with TRBJ2-7, with 7 bases fitting TRBD1. The CDR3 loop spans 13 amino acids. Germline V lookup: CDR1 MNHEY, CDR2 SVGEGT. V gave up 5 bases and J gave up 2 bases; unmatched junction bases: 3. Here the CDR3 DNA reads TGTGCCAGCAGTAGGGGGACAGCCTACGAGCAGTACGTC. The encoded protein is CASSRGTAYEQYV.

The chain combines TRBV5-4 with TRBJ2-1; D remains unclear. The germline V gene encodes CDR1 SGHNT and CDR2 YYREEE (reference sequence). The V end lost 5 bases, the J end lost 6 bases, and 18 bases lay between the germline ends. The CDR3 contains 15 residues. This CDR3 reads CASRRHQVTGNEQFF. Here the CDR3 DNA reads TGTGCCAGCAGGCGACATCAGGTGACGGGCAATGAGCAGTTCTTC.

This clonotype showed up many times. The chain couples TRBV12-3 or TRBV12-4 to TRBJ1-1, with a weak D call TRBD1 (5 bases). Trimming left V 3 bases short and J 11 bases short, with 16 bases between. The CDR3 spans 13 residues. The CDR3, as DNA: TGTGCCAGCAGTTTCAACTGGCCCCGGGGGGCTTTCTTT. Protein sequence: CASSFNWPRGAFF.

The rearrangement links TRBV15 to TRBJ2-2; possibly TRBD1 for D (6 bases). From germline, CDR1 is LNHNV and CDR2 YYDKDF (reference sequence). V was trimmed by 5 bases and J by 6 bases, leaving 25 bases between them. This CDR3 is built from 18 residues. The CDR3 DNA follows: TGTGCCACCAGCCGACCCCCCTCCGCAGGACAGTGGGCCGGGGAGCTGTTTTTT. Translation gives CATSRPPSAGQWAGELFF.

This clonotype was recorded a few times. The gene calls are TRBV12-3 or TRBV12-4 and TRBJ2-3; 7 bases align to TRBD2. This CDR3 is 15 amino acids long. The V segment lost 3 bases and the J segment 2 bases; nucleotides outside the gene matches: 5. Here the CDR3 reads CASSFKAGNTDTQYF. The CDR3 DNA sequence: TGTGCCAGCAGTTTCAAAGCGGGGAACACAGATACGCAGTATTTT.

The sample holds many counts of this clonotype. The V gene is TRBV20-1, the J gene TRBJ2-7; a possible D gene is TRBD2 (6 bases). This CDR3 contains 14 residues. From germline, CDR1 is DFQATT and CDR2 SNEGSKA (reference sequence). Trimming took off 4 bases at V and 0 bases at J, with 13 bases between the two ends. The CDR3 coding sequence is TGCAGTGCTATGAGAGCGGGTAACTCCTACGAGCAGTACGTC. Residues: CSAMRAGNSYEQYV.

This clonotype appeared many times. V is TRBV4-2 and J is TRBJ2-7; D uncertain. CDR1 and CDR2 from the germline V gene are LGHNA and YNFKEQ. V lost 5 bases to trimming and J lost 3 bases, with 11 bases between them. The CDR3 covers 13 residues. As DNA, the CDR3 is TGTGCCAGCAGCTGGGGATGGAACTACGAGCAGTACTTC. This codes for CASSWGWNYEQYF.

This chain connects TRBV20-1 to TRBJ2-4; the match to TRBD2 covers 7 bases. V lost 2 bases and J lost 4; bases outside the gene matches: 17. CDR1 and CDR2 from the germline V gene are DFQATT and SNEGSKA (reference sequence). This CDR3 has 18 residues. DNA for the CDR3: TGCAGTGCTAGATCTTTGCTCTTTCGGGGGGAGGAAAAAAACATTCAGTACTTC. It encodes CSARSLLFRGEEKNIQYF.

In its sample, this clonotype was seen many times. The chain has TRBV27 and TRBJ2-1, with D possibly being TRBD1 (5 bases). CDR1 is MNHEY and CDR2 is SMNVEV in the germline V gene (reference sequence). Trimming took off 2 bases at V and 6 bases at J, with 11 bases between the two ends. The CDR3 loop spans 14 amino acids. CDR3 loop: CASSLQAGLNEQFF. The CDR3 bases are TGTGCCAGCAGTTTACAGGCAGGGCTCAATGAGCAGTTCTTC.

This clonotype was observed many times. J is TRBJ2-2 and V is TRBV5-1; 9 nucleotides agree with TRBD1. The germline V gene has CDR1 SGHRS and CDR2 YFSETQ. V dropped 4 bases and J dropped 1; count of bases not matched to a gene: 5. CDR3 length: 16 residues. The CDR3 DNA follows: TGCGCCAGCAGCGTAACGGGACAGGGGAACACCGGGGAGCTGTTTTTT. Translating it yields CASSVTGQGNTGELFF.

This clonotype was recorded at least ten times. The chain couples TRBV5-6 to TRBJ1-1; D ambiguous. Germline values: CDR1 SGHDT, CDR2 YYEEEE. V gave up 3 bases and J gave up 5 bases, with 17 bases separating them. This CDR3 comprises 15 residues. Here the CDR3 reads CASSSHPVRRTEAFF. The DNA for the CDR3 is TGTGCCAGCAGCTCCCACCCGGTGCGTCGGACTGAAGCTTTCTTT.

This clonotype was seen repeatedly, ten times or more. The chain links TRBV12-3 or TRBV12-4 to TRBJ2-6, with D maybe TRBD1 (5 bases). The CDR3 length is 17 residues. Between the trimmed V and J ends, which lost 6 bases and 2 bases, there was a span of 17 bases. The CDR3 is CASSRPGQGPGANVLTF. The CDR3 DNA reads TGTGCCAGCAGCCGCCCCGGACAAGGACCTGGGGCCAACGTCCTGACTTTC.

This clonotype was detected ten times or more. V and J are TRBV11-2 and TRBJ2-5; D may match TRBD1 or TRBD2 (5 bases each). V shed 1 base and J shed 4 bases, with 13 bases lying between them. Germline CDR1 and CDR2: SGHAT and FQNNGV. CDR3 length: 15 amino acids. CDR3 sequence (DNA): TGTGCCAGCAGCTTAGGTTGGGACGGGGCAGAGACCCAGTACTTC. The encoded protein is CASSLGWDGAETQYF.

CDR3 nucleotide sequence: TGTGCCAGCAGTTTGTCCATAGAGGAGACCCAGTACTTC. It translates to CASSLSIEETQYF. The rearrangement joins TRBV28 to TRBJ2-5; no firm D call. CDR1 MDHEN and CDR2 SYDVKM come from the germline V gene. The CDR3 contains 13 residues. V was shortened by 3 bases and J by 5 bases, with 10 bases between the two germline ends.

This clonotype was found many times. This chain joins TRBV5-1 and TRBJ2-3; 8 bases match TRBD2. The CDR3 is 15 residues long. Looked up from germline, CDR1 is SGHRS and CDR2 is YFSETQ. With 3 bases clipped from V and 5 bases from J, the junction kept 8 bases outside the gene matches. The CDR3 sequence: CASSSAGREGDTQYF. The CDR3, as DNA: TGCGCCAGCAGCTCGGCCGGGAGGGAAGGAGATACGCAGTATTTT.

This clonotype was observed a handful of times. This chain links TRBV11-2 with TRBJ2-5, with 8 bases fitting TRBD2. V lost 3 bases, J lost 6 bases, and 9 bases stayed unmatched. The CDR3 extends over 15 amino acids. Germline V gene sequence: CDR1 SGHAT, CDR2 FQNNGV. CDR3 amino acids: CASSLGGLAGQTQYF. The CDR3 DNA is TGTGCCAGCAGCTTGGGCGGGCTAGCGGGTCAGACCCAGTACTTC.

This clonotype was seen more than once but under ten times. The V gene is TRBV29-1, the J gene TRBJ1-1, with D possibly TRBD1 on 5 matching bases. Germline CDR1 reads SQVTM; CDR2 reads ANQGSEA. The V end was cut by 4 bases, the J end by 0 bases, with 9 bases between. This CDR3 is 13 amino acids long. DNA of the CDR3: TGCAGCGTTGGTACGGGGGTGAACACTGAAGCTTTCTTT. Translation: CSVGTGVNTEAFF.

This clonotype has ten or more counts. The chain has TRBV7-2 and TRBJ1-5; 9 bases match TRBD1. CDR1 is SGHTA and CDR2 is FQGNSA in the germline V gene. The CDR3 runs to 15 residues. The V and J ends lost 5 bases and 0 bases, in that order; junction bases with no gene match: 2. The CDR3 DNA sequence: TGTGCCAGCAGCGAGGACAGGGGTAGCAATCAGCCCCAGCATTTT. This encodes CASSEDRGSNQPQHF.

The chain recombines TRBV20-1 with TRBJ1-3; D gene unclear. This CDR3 is built from 15 residues. The V gene's germline CDR1 is DFQATT and CDR2 SNEGSKA (reference sequence). V shed 4 bases and J shed 2 bases, with 15 bases lying between them. CDR3 DNA: TGCAGTGCTACCGCCCCGATGGAAACTGGAAACACCATATATTTT. This encodes CSATAPMETGNTIYF.

This clonotype showed up just a few times. The chain combines TRBV6-2 or TRBV6-3 with TRBJ2-7, with TRBD2 as a possible D gene (6 bases). V was trimmed by 0 bases and J by 4 bases, leaving 13 bases between them. The CDR3 consists of 15 residues. The germline CDR1 and CDR2 sequences are MNHEY and SVGEGT. The CDR3 nucleotides read TGTGCCAGCAGTTACTCGATTTCGGAGGGGTACGAGCAGTACGTC. Translated: CASSYSISEGYEQYV.

In this sample, this clonotype turned up a few times. V and J are TRBV4-3 and TRBJ2-5; 7 bases map to TRBD1. V lost 0 bases to trimming and J lost 5 bases; unmatched junction nucleotides: 15. Per germline, CDR1 LGHNA and CDR2 YSLEER. CDR3 length equals 18 residues. For the CDR3, the DNA is TGCGCCAGCAGCCAAGATCCTCCTAGGGGGCGCCTCCGGGAGACCCAGTACTTC. Translating it yields CASSQDPPRGRLRETQYF.

Regarding this clonotype: A much bigger clone sits one base away, suggesting this may be a read error. This chain uses TRBV6-2 or TRBV6-3 with TRBJ2-3; D remains unclear. Germline V gene sequence: CDR1 MNHEY, CDR2 SVGEGT. The CDR3 covers 12 residues. The CDR3, as DNA: TGTGACAGCAGTTACCCGTGGGATACGCAGTATTTT. Its translation is CDSSYPWDTQYF.

V usage is TRBV20-1 and J usage is TRBJ1-2; no definite D call. CDR3 length: 14 residues. V was cut by 2 bases and J by 2 bases, with 12 bases left in between. Per germline, CDR1 DFQATT and CDR2 SNEGSKA (reference sequence). The CDR3 DNA reads as TGCAGTGCTAGAACCCGATCCAGAAACTATGGCTACACCTTC. Encoded protein: CSARTRSRNYGYTF.

This clonotype was seen more than once but under ten times. This chain connects TRBV6-5 to TRBJ1-4; D is ambiguous. Germline CDR1 MNHEY, CDR2 SVGAGI. The CDR3 is 14 residues long. With 4 bases removed from V and 2 bases from J, the gap between germline ends came to 8 bases. The CDR3 spells CASSLSGTNEKLFF. DNA for the CDR3: TGTGCCAGCAGTTTATCTGGGACTAATGAAAAACTGTTTTTT.

V gene TRBV7-8 combines with J gene TRBJ1-1, with TRBD1 identical over 8 bases. This CDR3 is 14 amino acids long. V shed 5 bases and J 4 bases; nucleotides not matched to a gene: 6. In germline, CDR1 is SGHVS, CDR2 FQNEAQ. The CDR3 reads CASSPRTGSTEAFF. CDR3 nucleotides: TGTGCCAGCAGCCCCCGGACAGGGTCCACTGAAGCTTTCTTT.

This clonotype came up many times. CDR3 protein: CASSSLDGLYEQYF. In DNA, the CDR3 is TGTGCCAGCAGTTCCTTGGACGGACTCTACGAGCAGTACTTC. The genes are TRBV12-3 or TRBV12-4 and TRBJ2-7; D may be TRBD2 (5 bases). The CDR3 sequence is 14 residues long. Trimming removed 4 bases from V and 3 bases from J, with 13 bases in between.